The T cell receptor (beta chain) under discussion was sequenced for a study of a mutant IDH1 vaccine in newly diagnosed glioma. The wider study: Investigators started vaccination 4-6 weeks after radiotherapy alone, or with temozolomide cycles.

Documented time point: week 47, end of study. Topical imiquimod accompanied each vaccine dose, which consisted of 300 ug of mutant IDH1 20-mer peptide. New WHO grade 3 or 4 astrocytomas that were IDH1-mutant and ATRX-lost had been found in donors. Details on this clone: Its antigen is unknown.

Only in-frame clones appear in the TCRdb table, and some are missing; sequencing was by immunoSEQ multiplex PCR. The sample includes around 84,000 clones, roughly four fifths of them seen just once. Trimming removed 0 bases at V and 6 bases at J, with 7 bases between. The CDR3 runs to 14 residues. The germline CDR1 and CDR2 sequences are SGHDT and YYEEEE. Sample: PBMCs, taken from a glioma patient whose treatment included an IDH1 peptide vaccine. The gene calls are TRBV5-6 and TRBJ1-6; D is uncertain. The sequence derives from a man between 40 and 49 years old with glioma. This CDR3 reads CASSLGVSNSPLHF. CDR3 nucleotides: TGTGCCAGCAGCTTGGGCGTCAGTAATTCACCCCTCCACTTT.